This T cell receptor beta chain was recovered during a study of T cells in Graves' hyperthyroidism and ophthalmopathy. Study-wide background: At the time of initial diagnosis and before any treatment, peripheral blood was collected.

With V trimmed by 3 bases and J by 7 bases, 11 bases remained unmatched. From germline, CDR1 is SGDLS and CDR2 YYNGEE. The CDR3 is 17 residues long. Amplification of TCR beta CDR3 regions was performed using RNA transcripts as template. First-round RT-PCR with HTBI primers amplified the TCR CDR3 region. Each CDR3 protein is one row after TCRdb ran MiXCR on the multiplex PCR reads. The repertoire holds under 650,000 distinct CDR3 sequences, with roughly 15% as singletons. Around 10 ml fresh peripheral blood yielded the PBMCs. This TCR came from a woman between 25 and 40 years old with Graves' hyperthyroidism. V and J are TRBV9 and TRBJ2-2; TRBD2 matches 11 bases. The sequenced sample consisted of blood. This CDR3 reads CASSGPSLAGGSGELFF. As DNA, the CDR3 is TGTGCCAGCAGCGGGCCTTCTTTAGCGGGAGGGAGCGGGGAGCTGTTTTTT.